The entry below gives a single TCR beta chain sequence along with its context. These data belong to a study of technical replicates of blood from several donors. This table comes from immunoSEQ multiplex PCR, and its TCRdb copy is limited to in-frame clones, with some not included. The profile shows around 68,000 clones, 95% to 98% of them singletons. V shed 0 bases and J shed 4 bases, with 14 bases lying between them. Germline-derived CDR1 and CDR2 are SGHVS and FQNEAQ. The CDR3 loop spans 16 amino acids. This TCR was recovered from a human donor in good health. V usage is TRBV7-8 and J usage is TRBJ2-3; D uncertain. The specimen was T cells isolated from PBMCs. The CDR3 DNA reads TGTGCCAGCAGCTTAGCGGGCAGCCAAACAGCAGATACGCAGTATTTT. Its translation: CASSLAGSQTADTQYF. The whole variable domain, remainder taken from reference TRBV7-8 and TRBJ2-3, is GAGVSQSPRYKVAKRGQDVALRCDPISGHVSLFWYQQALGQGPEFLTYFQNEAQLDKSGLPSDRFFAERPEGSVSTLKIQRTQQEDSAVYLCASSLAGSQTADTQYFGPGTRLTVL.